This TCR beta chain derives from a study of glioma-infiltrating T cells after dendritic cell vaccination. No glioblastoma patient carried an isocitrate dehydrogenase mutation. Overall study findings and caveats: Complete blood and tumor specimen sets were limited to few patients.

Details on this clone: Its antigen is as yet unknown.

Up to 2 ug genomic DNA was used for TCRB CDR3 amplification. Amplification used 60 V beta primers and 13 J beta primers. Some clones are missing from TCRdb's copy, which holds only in-frame ones; the method was immunoSEQ multiplex PCR. The repertoire holds 95,000 or so clones, with 70% to 90% as singletons. The CDR3 is 13 amino acids. J was trimmed by 6 bases and V by 3 bases; bases with no gene match: 2. Germline V gene lookup returns CDR1 WNHNN and CDR2 SYGVQD (reference sequence). This receptor was obtained from a human donor with glioblastoma. The V gene is TRBV10-1, the J gene TRBJ2-1; 7 bases agree with TRBD2. This material consisted of blood, taken before dendritic cell vaccination. CDR3 bases: TGCGCCAGCAGTGAACAGCGGGGCAATGAGCAGTTCTTC. Protein product: CASSEQRGNEQFF.